These T cell receptor beta chains were read from a single sample in a study of shared clonotypes between healthy human individuals. The repertoire was sequenced with immunoSEQ multiplex PCR; TCRdb's copy has only in-frame clones and lacks some. The sample lists 2 million to 2.5 million clones, roughly 95% occurring once. What was sequenced was naive CD4+ T cells sorted from blood. These receptors came from a man between 18 and 29 years old in good health. The CDR3 runs from the conserved cysteine through the conserved F or W. Fields, in order: V gene, J gene, clone size, D gene, CDR3 DNA, CDR3 protein. A D gene is named only where the DNA matches it firmly. Rows may omit the clone size; those that give it use once, few, many or a size class.

V: TRBV6-5; J: TRBJ2-7; size: -; D: -; DNA: TGTGCCAGCAGTTACTCGTCTTTCTACGAGCAGTACTTC; CDR3: CASSYSSFYEQYF
V: TRBV19; J: TRBJ1-5; size: -; D: TRBD1; DNA: TGTGCCAGTAGTCCCCGGGGACAGGGGGCAGGTCAGCCCCAGCATTTT; CDR3: CASSPRGQGAGQPQHF
V: TRBV6-6; J: TRBJ1-1; size: once; D: -; DNA: TGTGCCAGCACCCCGGGCAGGGGCACTGAAGCTTTCTTT; CDR3: CASTPGRGTEAFF
V: TRBV6-5; J: TRBJ2-7; size: -; D: TRBD2; DNA: TGTGCCAGCAGTTACCAGGAGACTAGCGCCGGCGAGCAGTACTTC; CDR3: CASSYQETSAGEQYF
V: TRBV15; J: TRBJ2-2; size: -; D: -; DNA: TGTGCCACCAGCACTTACACGGGACCCCTGTTTTTT; CDR3: CATSTYTGPLFF
V: TRBV11-2; J: TRBJ2-3; size: -; D: -; DNA: TGTGCCAGCAGCTTAGTACAGGGCACAGATACGCAGTATTTT; CDR3: CASSLVQGTDTQYF
V: TRBV6-1; J: TRBJ2-7; size: -; D: -; DNA: TGTGCCAGCAGTACTGCAGGGTGGCAGGGTGAGCAGTACTTC; CDR3: CASSTAGWQGEQYF
V: TRBV4-1; J: TRBJ2-1; size: -; D: -; DNA: TGCGCCAGCAGCCAAGAACTACAGGGCCCCTACAATGAGCAGTTCTTC; CDR3: CASSQELQGPYNEQFF
V: TRBV30; J: TRBJ2-2; size: -; D: -; DNA: TGTGCCTGGAGTGTCGCCAGGAACACCGGGGAGCTGTTTTTT; CDR3: CAWSVARNTGELFF
V: TRBV9; J: TRBJ1-1; size: -; D: -; DNA: TGTGCCAGCAGCACCGGACCTACCAGTGGGGTAGCTTTCTTT; CDR3: CASSTGPTSGVAFF
V: TRBV11-3; J: TRBJ2-5; size: -; D: -; DNA: TGTGCCAGCAGCCGCGGCGACCAAGAGACCCAGTACTTC; CDR3: CASSRGDQETQYF
V: TRBV2; J: TRBJ1-2; size: -; D: -; DNA: TGTGCCAGCACCTGGGGACCTAACTATGGCTACACCTTC; CDR3: CASTWGPNYGYTF
V: TRBV10-3; J: TRBJ1-1; size: -; D: -; DNA: TGTGCCATCGCGTGGGAGACAAACACTGAAGCTTTCTTT; CDR3: CAIAWETNTEAFF
V: TRBV28; J: TRBJ1-1; size: -; D: -; DNA: TGTGCCAGCAGCCTTCTAGCTCCCCAGAACACTGAAGCTTTCTTT; CDR3: CASSLLAPQNTEAFF